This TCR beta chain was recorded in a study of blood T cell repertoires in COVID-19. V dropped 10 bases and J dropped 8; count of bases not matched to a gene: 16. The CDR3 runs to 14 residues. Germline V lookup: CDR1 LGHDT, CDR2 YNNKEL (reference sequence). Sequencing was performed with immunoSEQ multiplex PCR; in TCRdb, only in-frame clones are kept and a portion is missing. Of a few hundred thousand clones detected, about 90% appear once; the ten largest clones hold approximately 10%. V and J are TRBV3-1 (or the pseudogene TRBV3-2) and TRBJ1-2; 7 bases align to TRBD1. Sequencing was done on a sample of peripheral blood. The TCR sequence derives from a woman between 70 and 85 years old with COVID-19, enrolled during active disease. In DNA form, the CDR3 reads TGTGCCACCTCCCTCGGACAGGAAGGGGAGGGCTACACCTTC. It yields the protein CATSLGQEGEGYTF.